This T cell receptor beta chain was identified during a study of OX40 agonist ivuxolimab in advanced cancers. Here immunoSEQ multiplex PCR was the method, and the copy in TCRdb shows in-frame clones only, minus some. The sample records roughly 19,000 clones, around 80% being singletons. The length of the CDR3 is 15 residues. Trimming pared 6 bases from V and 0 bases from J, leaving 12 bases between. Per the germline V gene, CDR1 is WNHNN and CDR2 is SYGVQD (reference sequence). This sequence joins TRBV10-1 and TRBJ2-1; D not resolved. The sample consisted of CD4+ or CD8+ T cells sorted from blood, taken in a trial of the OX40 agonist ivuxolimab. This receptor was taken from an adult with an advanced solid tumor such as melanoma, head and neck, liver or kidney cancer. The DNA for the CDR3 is TGCGCCAGCAGCCTTGACGGTAGCTCCTACAATGAGCAGTTCTTC. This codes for CASSLDGSSYNEQFF.